The rows below give T cell receptor beta chains drawn from one sample of a study of cytomegalovirus exposure and HLA in healthy donors. Sequencing used immunoSEQ multiplex PCR; TCRdb keeps in-frame clones, though not all of them. The table has some 77,000 clones, over 70% seen once. The sample was PBMCs. These receptors all stem from a man in his forties or fifties in good health and CMV-seropositive. The CDR3 runs from the conserved cysteine through the conserved F or W.

cdr3_length: 17; v_call: TRBV7-8; cdr3_aa: CASSLTRGFMVGNEQFF
cdr3_length: 13; v_call: TRBV7-6; cdr3_aa: CASSRGSYNEQFF
cdr3_length: 17; v_call: TRBV7-9; cdr3_aa: CSSSLLGVGAANEKLFF
cdr3_length: 17; v_call: TRBV9; cdr3_aa: CASSPTPGLAAPDTQYF
cdr3_length: 15; v_call: TRBV11-2; cdr3_aa: CASSLVGGPNTEAFF
cdr3_length: 15; v_call: TRBV5-5; cdr3_aa: CASTPGGGSGDTQYF
cdr3_length: 16; v_call: TRBV25-1; cdr3_aa: CASSEYRSKSGNEQFF
cdr3_length: 17; v_call: TRBV19; cdr3_aa: CASSPEGGLAGNNEQFF
cdr3_length: 14; v_call: TRBV5-1; cdr3_aa: CASSSGPMNTEAFF
cdr3_length: 13; v_call: TRBV6-1; cdr3_aa: CASTEYGDTEAFF
cdr3_length: 15; v_call: TRBV5-1; cdr3_aa: CASSLAPRGNEKLFF
cdr3_length: 15; v_call: TRBV7-9; cdr3_aa: CASSLVSAGDDIQYF
cdr3_length: 16; v_call: TRBV7-9; cdr3_aa: CASSSSSPVPGETQYF
cdr3_length: 16; v_call: TRBV6-6; cdr3_aa: CASSNGGALYGNTIYF
cdr3_length: 17; v_call: TRBV21-1; cdr3_aa: CASSKARKTDSYNEQFF
cdr3_length: 15; v_call: TRBV19; cdr3_aa: CASSITQGATVGYTF
cdr3_length: 16; v_call: TRBV30; cdr3_aa: CAWSAKGTRVGDTIYF
cdr3_length: 16; v_call: TRBV7-2; cdr3_aa: CASSLVRPSSYNEQFF
cdr3_length: 15; v_call: TRBV5-1; cdr3_aa: CASSLYSQGTWGAFF
cdr3_length: 16; v_call: TRBV19; cdr3_aa: CASGRDTSSGANVLTF
cdr3_length: 16; v_call: TRBV19; cdr3_aa: CASSIWGKTGANGLTF